The clone carrying this TCR beta chain came up a few times. Its specificity is unknown. Time point denoted: blood 2 weeks post-SBRT. Treatment: 15 Gy SBRT to primary tumor, nephrectomy 4 weeks later. Blood was sampled at baseline, 2 weeks and 4 weeks after SBRT. CDR1 SEHNR and CDR2 FQNEAQ come from the germline V gene (reference sequence). This CDR3 is built from 14 residues. Trimming took off 4 bases at V and 1 base at J, with 8 bases between the two ends. This record comes from a study of radiation and T cells in renal cell carcinoma. Points from the study as a whole: Top tumor clonotypes rose in blood 2 weeks post-radiation, then contracted.

Clones were read by immunoSEQ multiplex PCR, and TCRdb kept only the in-frame ones, dropping some. Here the sample spans more than 75,000 clones, 80% to 90% being singletons. Sequences were derived from blood, sampled from a patient whose treatment included radiotherapy and nephrectomy. This chain links TRBV7-9 with TRBJ1-5; no clear D. The receptor comes from a woman aged 45-59 years with renal cell carcinoma. CDR3 bases: TGTGCCAGCAGCTCAGCTGGCAGCAATCAGCCCCAGCATTTT. Translated, it gives CASSSAGSNQPQHF.